This entry is about one T cell receptor beta chain. The sample comes from a study of cytomegalovirus exposure and HLA in healthy donors. Germline assignment: CDR1 SGHTA and CDR2 FQGNSA. The CDR3 sequence is 13 residues long. Unmatched junction bases numbered 5, after V lost 5 bases and J lost 8 bases. PCR involved 60 Vbeta and 13 Jbeta primers. This table comes from immunoSEQ multiplex PCR, and its TCRdb copy is limited to in-frame clones, with some not included. There are approximately 110,000 clones in the sample; 55% to 75% occur only once, and 3% to 4% lies in the top ten. The sequence derives from a man in his thirties or forties in good health and CMV-seropositive. The sample was PBMCs. This chain connects TRBV7-2 to TRBJ2-1; 8 nucleotides line up with TRBD1. CDR3 DNA: TGTGCCAGCAGCCCCGGGACAGGCGATGAGCAGTTCTTC. Protein product: CASSPGTGDEQFF.